This T cell receptor (beta chain) was sequenced in a study of T cell responses to AZD1222 COVID-19 vaccine (dated by TCRdb to 2020 to 2022). Turning to the overall study: AZD1222 recipients given second doses at about 4 weeks or at about 12 weeks were pooled, since spike-specific TCR depth and breadth were not found to differ between the two schedules. A total of about 230 trial participants underwent TCR sequencing, of whom approximately 210 received two doses of AZD1222 and some 26 received two doses of the MenACWY control vaccine. Trial participants were enrolled by age into subgroups of 18-55, 56-69 and 70-plus years, and about 150, 27 and 61 TCR-sequenced participants, respectively, were included in these subgroups. Overall results and qualifications from the work: The vaccine-associated CD4 TCRs covered the entire spike protein, and the dominant responses fell in regions 160-218 and 743-854. Conclusions about previously exposed vaccinees were limited because only six AZD1222 recipients were SARS-CoV-2 seropositive at baseline. Participants were mostly white British and included more females than males, and it was suggested by the authors that clonal diversity may have been underestimated. After two AZD1222 doses, spike-specific TCR breadth and depth were significantly higher than at day 0 and than in MenACWY recipients. The 56-69-year group was small, and its depth increase did not reach significance, likely because of low power. Reportedly, close to half of the unique spike-specific TCRs recognized epitopes lying outside the regions that are mutated in the B.1.351 and B.1.1.7 variants. Because no day 14 peak-response samples were available, the repertoires could be characterized only after the peak T cell response.

The time point label here, explained by the study, means: baseline before first vaccination. Vaccinee samples came from UK trials COV001 and COV002, including a single-blind randomized controlled phase 2/3 trial of AZD1222 (ChAdOx1 nCoV-19) in healthy adults. For TCRbeta chain sequencing, PBMC samples from trial participants were taken at day 0 and at day 28 after the second dose. The CDR3 holds 15 amino acids from the cysteine to the phenylalanine. CDR3 DNA is the only sequence kept; it has 45 bases, read in frame from the first base. At the junction V is shortened by 2 bases and J by 0 bases, with 8 bases in between. The CDR1 and CDR2 encoded by the germline V gene are MDHEN and SYDVKM. Notes on this clone: Its specific antigen is unknown. There are no base qualities to consult, and no much larger clone falls within one base.

The CDR3 regions of human TCRbeta chains were subjected to immunosequencing. In the original analysis: TCRs in the repertoires were compared against a reference library of SARS-CoV-2-specific TCRs that had been generated with the MIRA antigen-specificity platform. Breadth meant the fraction of unique TCRs that were SARS-CoV-2-associated, whereas depth meant the fraction of total T cells that were SARS-CoV-2-associated. Using the MIRA data, each spike-specific TCR was assigned both to the spike region to which the TCR was reactive and to a CD4 or CD8 class. Log10-transformed breadth and depth values were compared by one-way ANOVA with Sidak's multiple comparisons tests. TCRdb limited this immuneACCESS table to in-frame rearrangements with V and J called. A share of clones is missing; checked studies link under half to unresolved V genes, and the rest is unexplained. V, J and clone size were drawn from that table, and D and trimming were deduced from the DNA. In all, the sample holds 95,000 to 100,000 clones, and 86% of those were seen once. About 1.5% of the sample lies in the top ten.

The rearrangement joined TRBV28 to TRBJ1-5; TRBD1 might be the D gene, on 5 matching bases. This clonotype originated in an adult in good health. The sequences come from peripheral blood, collected on day 0 of AZD1222 vaccination. The DNA sequence reads TGTGCCAGCAGTTTAAGGCAGGGTAGCAATCAGCCCCAGCATTTT. Its product reads: CASSLRQGSNQPQHF.